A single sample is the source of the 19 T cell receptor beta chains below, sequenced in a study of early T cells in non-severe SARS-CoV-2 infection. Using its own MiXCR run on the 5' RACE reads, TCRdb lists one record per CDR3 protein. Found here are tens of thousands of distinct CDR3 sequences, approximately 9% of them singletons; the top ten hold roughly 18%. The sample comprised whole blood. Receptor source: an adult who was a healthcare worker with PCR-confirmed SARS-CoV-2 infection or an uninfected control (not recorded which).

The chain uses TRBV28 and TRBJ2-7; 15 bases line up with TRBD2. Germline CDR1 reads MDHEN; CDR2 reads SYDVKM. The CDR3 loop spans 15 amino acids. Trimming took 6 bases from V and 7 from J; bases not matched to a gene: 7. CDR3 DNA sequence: TGTGCCAGCAGCAGGGGACTAGCGGGAGGTGGTGAGCAGTACTTC. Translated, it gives CASSRGLAGGGEQYF.

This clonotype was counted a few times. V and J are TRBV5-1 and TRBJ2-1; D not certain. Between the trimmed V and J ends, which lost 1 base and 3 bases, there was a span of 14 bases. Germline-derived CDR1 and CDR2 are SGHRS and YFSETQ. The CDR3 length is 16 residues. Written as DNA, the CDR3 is TGCGCCAGCAGCTTGATCGGCAGGCACCACTACAATGAGCAGTTCTTC. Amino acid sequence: CASSLIGRHHYNEQFF.

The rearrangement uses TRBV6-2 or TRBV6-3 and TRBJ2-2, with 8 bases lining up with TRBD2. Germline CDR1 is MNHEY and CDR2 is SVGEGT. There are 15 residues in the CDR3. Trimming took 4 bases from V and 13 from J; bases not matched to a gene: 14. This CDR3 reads CASSSRTSGHRGLFF. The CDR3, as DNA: TGTGCCAGCAGTTCCAGAACTAGCGGCCACCGGGGGCTGTTTTTT.

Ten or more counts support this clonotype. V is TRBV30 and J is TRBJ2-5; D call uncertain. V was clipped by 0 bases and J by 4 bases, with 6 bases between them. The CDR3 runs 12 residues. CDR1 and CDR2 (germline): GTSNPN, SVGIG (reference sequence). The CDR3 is CAWSVTGETQYF. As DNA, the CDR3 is TGTGCCTGGAGTGTGACTGGAGAGACCCAGTACTTC.

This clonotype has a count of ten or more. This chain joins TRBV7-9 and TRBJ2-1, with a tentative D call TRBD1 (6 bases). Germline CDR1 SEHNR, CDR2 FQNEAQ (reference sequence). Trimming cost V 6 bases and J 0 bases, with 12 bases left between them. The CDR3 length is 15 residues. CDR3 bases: TGTGCCAGCAGATTACAGGGAAGCTCCTACAATGAGCAGTTCTTC. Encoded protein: CASRLQGSSYNEQFF.

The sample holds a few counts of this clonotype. CDR3 loop: CASKFSDTQYF. CDR3 DNA sequence: TGTGCCAGCAAATTCTCAGATACGCAGTATTTT. J is TRBJ2-3 and V is TRBV7-2; D gene ambiguous. The CDR3 spans 11 residues. Trimming stripped 7 bases from V and 4 bases from J, with 6 bases between. In germline, CDR1 is SGHTA, CDR2 FQGNSA.

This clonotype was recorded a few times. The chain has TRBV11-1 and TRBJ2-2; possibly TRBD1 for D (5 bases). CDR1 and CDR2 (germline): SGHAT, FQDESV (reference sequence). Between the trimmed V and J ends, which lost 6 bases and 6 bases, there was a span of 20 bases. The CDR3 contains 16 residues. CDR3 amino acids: CASSPQGRAVSGELFF. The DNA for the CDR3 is TGTGCCAGCAGTCCGCAGGGCAGGGCGGTTTCCGGGGAGCTGTTTTTT.

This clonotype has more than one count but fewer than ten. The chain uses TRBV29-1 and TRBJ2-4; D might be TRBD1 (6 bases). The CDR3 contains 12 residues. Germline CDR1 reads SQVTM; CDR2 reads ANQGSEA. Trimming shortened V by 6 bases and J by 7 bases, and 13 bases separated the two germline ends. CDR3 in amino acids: CSVRQRGNIQYF. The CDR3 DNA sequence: TGCAGCGTACGACAGAGGGGGAACATTCAGTACTTC.

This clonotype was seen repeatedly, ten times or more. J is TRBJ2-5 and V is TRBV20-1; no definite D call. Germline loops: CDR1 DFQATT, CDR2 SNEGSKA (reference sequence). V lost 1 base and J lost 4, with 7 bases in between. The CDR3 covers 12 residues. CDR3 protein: CSARGSGETQYF. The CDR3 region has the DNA TGCAGTGCTAGAGGGTCAGGAGAGACCCAGTACTTC.

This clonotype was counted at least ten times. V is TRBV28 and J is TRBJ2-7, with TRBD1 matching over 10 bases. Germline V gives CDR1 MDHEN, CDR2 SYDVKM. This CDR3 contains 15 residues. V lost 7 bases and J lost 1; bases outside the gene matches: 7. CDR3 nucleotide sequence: TGTGCCAGCAACCCAGGGACAGGGGTATCCTACGAGCAGTACTTC. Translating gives CASNPGTGVSYEQYF.

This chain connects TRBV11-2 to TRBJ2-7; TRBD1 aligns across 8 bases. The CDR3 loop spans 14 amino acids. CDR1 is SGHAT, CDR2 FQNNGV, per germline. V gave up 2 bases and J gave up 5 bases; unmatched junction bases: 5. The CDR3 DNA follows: TGTGCCAGCAGCTTATTGCGACAGGGGAACGAGCAGTACTTC. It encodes CASSLLRQGNEQYF.

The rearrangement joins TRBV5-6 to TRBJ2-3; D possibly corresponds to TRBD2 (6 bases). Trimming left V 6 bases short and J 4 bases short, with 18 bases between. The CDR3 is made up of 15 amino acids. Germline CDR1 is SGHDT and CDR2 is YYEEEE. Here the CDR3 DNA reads TGTGCCAGCACACTCGACCGGGGAGGCGCAGATACGCAGTATTTT. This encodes CASTLDRGGADTQYF.

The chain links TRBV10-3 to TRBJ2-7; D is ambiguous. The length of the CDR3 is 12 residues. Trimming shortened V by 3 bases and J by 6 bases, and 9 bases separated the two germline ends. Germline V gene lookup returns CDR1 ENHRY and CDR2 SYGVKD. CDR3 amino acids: CAISEDTPEQYF. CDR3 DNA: TGTGCCATCAGTGAAGATACCCCCGAGCAGTACTTC.

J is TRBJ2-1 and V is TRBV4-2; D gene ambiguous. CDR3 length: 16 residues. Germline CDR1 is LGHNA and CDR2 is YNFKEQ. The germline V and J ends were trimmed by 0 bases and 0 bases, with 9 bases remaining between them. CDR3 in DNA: TGTGCCAGCAGCCAAGATCACTCACACTCCTACAATGAGCAGTTCTTC. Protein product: CASSQDHSHSYNEQFF.

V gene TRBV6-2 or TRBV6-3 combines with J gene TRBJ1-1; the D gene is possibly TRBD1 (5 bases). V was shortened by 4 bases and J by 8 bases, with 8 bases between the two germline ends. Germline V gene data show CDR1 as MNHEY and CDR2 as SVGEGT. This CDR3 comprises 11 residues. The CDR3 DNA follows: TGTGCCAGCAGTTCCTGGGGGGAAGCTTTCTTT. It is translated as CASSSWGEAFF.

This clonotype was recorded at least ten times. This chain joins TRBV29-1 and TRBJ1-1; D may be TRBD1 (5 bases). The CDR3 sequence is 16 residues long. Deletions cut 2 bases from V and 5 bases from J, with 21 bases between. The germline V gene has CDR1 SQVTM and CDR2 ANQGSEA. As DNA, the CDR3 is TGCAGCGTTGAAAGGCAAGGGGAGGGTTTTTCGACTGAAGCTTTCTTT. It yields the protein CSVERQGEGFSTEAFF. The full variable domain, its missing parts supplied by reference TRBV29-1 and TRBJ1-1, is SAVISQKPSRDICQRGTSLTIQCQVDSQVTMMFWYRQQPGQSLTLIATANQGSEATYESGFVIDKFPISRPNLTFSTLTVSNMSPEDSSIYLCSVERQGEGFSTEAFFGQGTRLTVV.

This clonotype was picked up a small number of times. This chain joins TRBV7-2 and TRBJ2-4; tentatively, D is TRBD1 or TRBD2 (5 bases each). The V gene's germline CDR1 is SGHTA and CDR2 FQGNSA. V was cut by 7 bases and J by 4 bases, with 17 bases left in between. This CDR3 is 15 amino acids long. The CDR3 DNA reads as TGTGCCAGCACCCCGGGGCGGAGGCTGAAAAACATTCAGTACTTC. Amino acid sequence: CASTPGRRLKNIQYF.

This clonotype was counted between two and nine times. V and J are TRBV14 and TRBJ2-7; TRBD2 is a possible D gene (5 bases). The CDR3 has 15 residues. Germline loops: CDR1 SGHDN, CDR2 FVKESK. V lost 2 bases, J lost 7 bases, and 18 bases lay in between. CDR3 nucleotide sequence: TGTGCCAGCAGCCAAACGGGGTTTACCTACGAGGAGCAGTACTTC. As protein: CASSQTGFTYEEQYF.

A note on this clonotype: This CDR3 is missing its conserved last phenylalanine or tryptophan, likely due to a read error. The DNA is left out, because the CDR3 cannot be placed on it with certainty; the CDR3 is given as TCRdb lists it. The CDR3 loop is CASSKEGCQPFI. J is TRBJ2-4 and V is TRBV21-1; TRBD2 is taken as the D call from the table, unchecked against the DNA. TRBV21-1 has pseudogene status. The CDR3 length equals 12 residues, ends included.